The 24 T cell receptor beta chains in this list originate from one sample, sequenced in a study of naive and memory T cell subsets. Two oligonucleotides, mixed equimolar, formed the beta constant-region primer covering TRBC1 and TRBC2. TCRdb itself ran the UMI-ligation and nested PCR reads through MiXCR, one entry per CDR3 protein. The sample has 84,000 or so distinct CDR3 sequences, over 7% seen once. The material sequenced was central memory CD4+ T cells from blood. These receptors were taken from a human donor in good health.

The sample holds many counts of this clonotype. The rearrangement joins TRBV7-2 to TRBJ2-6; D gene uncertain. The CDR3 has 16 residues. Between the trimmed V and J ends, which lost 3 bases and 4 bases, there was a span of 13 bases. Germline V lookup: CDR1 SGHTA, CDR2 FQGNSA. CDR3 in DNA: TGTGCCAGCAGCTTCGACTCCCTCCGGGGGGCCAACGTCCTGACTTTC. As protein: CASSFDSLRGANVLTF.

Many counts were recorded for this clonotype. The chain is built from TRBV20-1 and TRBJ2-7, with 7 bases matching TRBD1. The CDR3 totals 14 residues. V trimming: 5 bases; J trimming: 3 bases; junction bases outside the gene matches: 10. Germline V CDR1 and CDR2: DFQATT, SNEGSKA (reference sequence). Here the CDR3 reads CSAPGPRGLYEQYF. The DNA for the CDR3 is TGCAGTGCTCCGGGCCCGAGGGGGCTCTACGAGCAGTACTTC.

The J gene is TRBJ2-2, the V gene TRBV20-1; D unclear. This CDR3 comprises 14 residues. The germline gives CDR1 DFQATT, CDR2 SNEGSKA (reference sequence). Trimming stripped 3 bases from V and 1 base from J, with 9 bases between. The CDR3 spells CSASAHQNTGELFF. In DNA, the CDR3 is TGCAGTGCTAGTGCCCACCAGAACACCGGGGAGCTGTTTTTT.

This clonotype was observed at least ten times. This rearrangement joins TRBV5-1 to TRBJ2-1, with TRBD1 matching 11 bases. V was clipped by 3 bases and J by 4 bases; unmatched bases: 3. CDR1 is SGHRS and CDR2 is YFSETQ in the germline V gene. The CDR3 sequence is 15 residues long. The CDR3 region has the DNA TGCGCCAGCAGCTCGGGGGACAGGGGGTACAATGAGCAGTTCTTC. Translation gives CASSSGDRGYNEQFF.

This clonotype has ten or more counts. The gene calls are TRBV20-1 and TRBJ2-3, with D tentatively TRBD1 (6 bases). This CDR3 contains 14 residues. The germline CDR1 and CDR2 sequences are DFQATT and SNEGSKA (reference sequence). CDR3 coding DNA: TGCAGCCTTAACACAGGGTTGTTAGCAGATACGCAGTATTTT. Its translation is CSLNTGLLADTQYF.

The CDR3 region is CASSFTGGASKNEQFF. As DNA, the CDR3 is TGTGCCAGCAGCTTTACCGGGGGCGCGAGTAAAAATGAGCAGTTCTTC. The genes are TRBV7-3 and TRBJ2-1; D may correspond to TRBD1 or TRBD2 (6 bases each). V was shortened by 3 bases and J by 7 bases, with 19 bases between the two germline ends. Germline CDR1 SGHTA, CDR2 FQGTGA. CDR3 size: 16 residues.

The chain uses TRBV6-1 and TRBJ2-7; 12 bases agree with TRBD2. The CDR3 loop spans 13 amino acids. After removal of 6 bases from V and 5 bases from J, the junction contained 2 bases not matched to a gene. The germline CDR1 and CDR2 sequences are MNHNS and SASEGT. CDR3 coding DNA: TGTGCCAGCAGACGACTAGCGGGAGACGAGCAGTACTTC. It specifies CASRRLAGDEQYF.

This sequence joins TRBV6-5 and TRBJ2-2; D gene unclear. Germline-derived CDR1 and CDR2 are MNHEY and SVGAGI. The CDR3 consists of 13 residues. Trimming took 4 bases from V and 6 from J, leaving 9 bases between them. CDR3 DNA: TGTGCCAGCAGTTTTTGGTCCTCCGGGGAGCTGTTTTTT. Translating gives CASSFWSSGELFF.

This clonotype was seen only a few times. CDR3 nucleotide sequence: TGCAGCGTTGCCGGGACACACAATGAGCAGTTCTTC. This gives the protein CSVAGTHNEQFF. V is TRBV29-1 and J is TRBJ2-1; TRBD1 might be the D (6 bases). V was cut by 4 bases and J by 5 bases, with 9 bases left in between. The CDR3 spans 12 residues. Germline V gene data show CDR1 as SQVTM and CDR2 as ANQGSEA.

The chain joins TRBV14 to TRBJ1-2, with no clear D. Germline CDR1 and CDR2: SGHDN and FVKESK. This CDR3 comprises 13 residues. Deletions cut 0 bases from V and 7 bases from J, with 9 bases between. The CDR3 loop is CASSQDGRFGYTF. In DNA, the CDR3 is TGTGCCAGCAGCCAAGACGGTCGATTTGGCTACACCTTC.

Ten or more counts support this clonotype. The chain combines TRBV5-1 with TRBJ1-2; D ambiguous. Deletions cut 2 bases from V and 3 bases from J, with 8 bases between. Germline loops: CDR1 SGHRS, CDR2 YFSETQ. The CDR3 runs 13 residues. Written as DNA, the CDR3 is TGCGCCAGCAGCTTTTCCGGGGACTATGGCTACACCTTC. Amino acids: CASSFSGDYGYTF.

In DNA form, the CDR3 reads TGCAGCTCCAAATTCGGGACTGAAGCTTTCTTT. Protein: CSSKFGTEAFF. The rearrangement uses TRBV29-1 and TRBJ1-1; the D is unclear. CDR3 length: 11 amino acids. V was clipped by 8 bases and J by 5 bases, with 12 bases between them. CDR1 SQVTM and CDR2 ANQGSEA come from the germline V gene.

The chain carries TRBV5-6 and TRBJ1-6; 8 positions match TRBD1. The CDR3 contains 17 residues. The V gene end was trimmed by 0 bases and the J gene end by 8 bases; junction bases not matched to a gene: 10. Germline V gene sequence: CDR1 SGHDT, CDR2 YYEEEE. This chain's CDR3 is CASSLAIKGQAYSPLHF. The CDR3 region has the DNA TGTGCCAGCAGCTTGGCCATCAAGGGACAGGCATATTCACCCCTCCACTTT.

V gene TRBV7-2 combines with J gene TRBJ2-1; 9 positions match TRBD2. The CDR3 spans 16 residues. J was trimmed by 1 base and V by 3 bases; bases with no gene match: 4. CDR1 is SGHTA, CDR2 FQGNSA, per germline. For the CDR3, the DNA is TGTGCCAGCAGCTTGGGTGCGGGAGGGTCCTACAATGAGCAGTTCTTC. The encoded protein is CASSLGAGGSYNEQFF.

This clonotype was recorded at least ten times. J is TRBJ2-7 and V is TRBV30; perhaps TRBD1 as D (5 bases). The CDR3 extends over 15 amino acids. The V and J ends lost 0 bases and 0 bases respectively, with 12 bases between them. CDR1 is GTSNPN, CDR2 SVGIG, per germline (reference sequence). The CDR3 DNA is TGTGCCTGGAGTGTACTACAGGCGAGCTCCTACGAGCAGTACTTC. Translating gives CAWSVLQASSYEQYF. The whole variable domain, remainder taken from reference TRBV30 and TRBJ2-7, is SQTIHQWPATLVQPVGSPLSLECTVEGTSNPNLYWYRQAAGRGLQLLFYSVGIGQISSEVPQNLSASRPQDRQFILSSKKLLLSDSGFYLCAWSVLQASSYEQYFGPGTRLTVT.

This clonotype was detected ten times or more. The chain couples TRBV30 to TRBJ1-1; D is perhaps TRBD1 (5 bases). CDR1 and CDR2 (germline): GTSNPN, SVGIG (reference sequence). The CDR3 totals 12 residues. V gave up 0 bases and J gave up 11 bases, with 13 bases separating them. The CDR3, as DNA: TGTGCCTGGAGTGTACTACGACAGATGGCTTTCTTT. Protein: CAWSVLRQMAFF.

The sample holds many counts of this clonotype. This sequence joins TRBV7-8 and TRBJ1-1; 7 nucleotides line up with TRBD1. The CDR3 has 16 residues. The germline CDR1 and CDR2 sequences are SGHVS and FQNEAQ. V was pared by 4 bases and J by 7 bases, with 15 bases of the junction left unmatched. CDR3 protein: CASSSRSTGIRSEAFF. The CDR3 nucleotides read TGTGCCAGCAGCTCACGTTCGACAGGGATCAGGAGTGAAGCTTTCTTT.

The rearrangement joins TRBV11-2 to TRBJ2-3, with unresolved D. CDR3 length: 13 amino acids. V was cut by 1 base and J by 4 bases, with 6 bases left in between. In germline, CDR1 is SGHAT, CDR2 FQNNGV. CDR3 sequence (DNA): TGTGCCAGCAGCTTAGTTCTGGCAGATACGCAGTATTTT. Residues: CASSLVLADTQYF.

In its sample, this clonotype was seen many times. The chain is built from TRBV3-1 and TRBJ1-3, with D perhaps TRBD1 (5 bases). Trimming took 6 bases from V and 4 from J, leaving 16 bases between them. Germline assignment: CDR1 LGHDT and CDR2 YNNKEL (reference sequence). The CDR3 is made up of 15 amino acids. CDR3 bases: TGTGCCAGCAGACGCACGGGGACTGGAGGAAACACCATATATTTT. It yields the protein CASRRTGTGGNTIYF.

V is TRBV3-1 and J is TRBJ2-3; D is unresolved. V lost 2 bases and J lost 6, with 3 bases in between. The CDR3 spans 11 residues. CDR1 is LGHDT, CDR2 YNNKEL, per germline (reference sequence). In nucleotides, the CDR3 is TGTGCCAGCAGCCAATGGGATACGCAGTATTTT. Its protein is CASSQWDTQYF.

This clonotype was counted many times. The V and J genes are TRBV14 and TRBJ1-2; D gene uncertain. CDR1 SGHDN and CDR2 FVKESK come from the germline V gene. CDR3 length equals 13 residues. V dropped 4 bases and J dropped 5 bases, with 11 bases sitting between them. In DNA, the CDR3 is TGTGCCAGCAGCCGCACGCGTACTTATGGCTACACCTTC. Translated: CASSRTRTYGYTF.

This clonotype was seen repeatedly, ten times or more. The chain employs TRBV29-1 and TRBJ2-1; a possible D gene is TRBD2 (5 bases). From germline, CDR1 is SQVTM and CDR2 ANQGSEA. This CDR3 has 13 amino acids. Trimming took 2 bases from V and 13 from J, leaving 18 bases between them. As DNA, the CDR3 is TGCAGCGTTGAAATCCCGGAGGAGCTCCCCCAGTTCTTC. Translating gives CSVEIPEELPQFF.

This clonotype was seen repeatedly, ten times or more. This rearrangement joins TRBV5-1 to TRBJ1-1; D may be TRBD1 (6 bases). Trimming took off 3 bases at V and 1 base at J, with 10 bases between the two ends. There are 14 residues in the CDR3. Germline loops: CDR1 SGHRS, CDR2 YFSETQ. The CDR3 sequence is CASSSNRANTEAFF. The CDR3 DNA follows: TGCGCCAGCAGCTCGAACAGGGCGAACACTGAAGCTTTCTTT.

This clonotype has ten or more counts. DNA for the CDR3: TGTGCCAGCAGCTTAACGGGCGCAAATAATTCACCCCTCCACTTT. Translation gives CASSLTGANNSPLHF. The V call is TRBV7-3, the J call TRBJ1-6, with D unresolved. V was pared by 0 bases and J by 5 bases, with 8 bases between. The CDR3 has 15 amino acids. Germline assignment: CDR1 SGHTA and CDR2 FQGTGA.